The 30 T cell receptor beta chains below come from one sample, sequenced in a study of T cell responses to AZD1222 COVID-19 vaccine. Using immunoSEQ multiplex PCR, the repertoire was profiled, and TCRdb retains in-frame clones only, with some absent. In the table there are 120,000 to 150,000 clones, 92% of which are singletons. Sample: peripheral blood, taken 28 days after the second AZD1222 dose. The receptor set was obtained from an adult who received the AZD1222 COVID-19 vaccine.

The rearrangement uses TRBV28 and TRBJ1-6; D unclear. V shed 7 bases and J shed 6 bases, with 19 bases lying between them. Germline loops: CDR1 MDHEN, CDR2 SYDVKM. CDR3 length: 16 residues. The CDR3 is CASTQIPGRTNSPLHF. Written as DNA, the CDR3 is TGTGCCAGCACCCAGATTCCCGGACGGACTAATTCACCCCTCCACTTT. Combining the CDR3 with reference TRBV28 and TRBJ1-6 gives the whole variable domain DVKVTQSSRYLVKRTGEKVFLECVQDMDHENMFWYRQDPGLGLRLIYFSYDVKMKEKGDIPEGYSVSREKKERFSLILESASTNQTSMYLCASTQIPGRTNSPLHFGNGTRLTVT.

V and J are TRBV7-2 and TRBJ1-1; no definite D call. V lost 2 bases and J 3 bases, leaving 7 bases between the germline ends. There are 13 residues in the CDR3. Germline V lookup: CDR1 SGHTA, CDR2 FQGNSA. CDR3 in amino acids: CASSLSGDTEAFF. The CDR3 DNA is TGTGCCAGCAGCTTAAGTGGGGACACTGAAGCTTTCTTT.

This clone has a handful of counts. The chain uses TRBV9 and TRBJ1-3, with 9 bases aligning to TRBD1. The CDR3 extends over 14 amino acids. V shed 4 bases, J shed 8 bases, and the junction held 7 bases outside the gene matches. Germline lookup yields CDR1 SGDLS and CDR2 YYNGEE. CDR3 region: CASSSGTGYYTIYF. CDR3 bases: TGTGCCAGCAGCTCTGGGACAGGGTACTACACCATATATTTT.

The chain employs TRBV18 and TRBJ2-2; weak D call: TRBD1 (5 bases). In germline, CDR1 is KGHSH, CDR2 LQKENI. There are 15 residues in the CDR3. Trimming stripped 2 bases from V and 4 bases from J, with 11 bases between. CDR3 sequence: CASSPDNRGTGELFF. DNA of the CDR3: TGTGCCAGCTCACCAGACAATAGGGGCACCGGGGAGCTGTTTTTT.

The rearrangement joins TRBV4-3 to TRBJ1-4; possible D gene TRBD1, 5 bases. The CDR3 extends over 16 amino acids. Germline V gives CDR1 LGHNA, CDR2 YSLEER. The germline V and J ends were trimmed by 3 bases and 7 bases, with 18 bases remaining between them. The DNA of the CDR3 is TGCGCCAGCAGCCAGAACCCCGGGACCGGGGGTGAAAAACTGTTTTTT. It yields the protein CASSQNPGTGGEKLFF.

The chain has TRBV9 and TRBJ1-2, with D unresolved. The CDR3 has 14 residues. The germline CDR1 and CDR2 sequences are SGDLS and YYNGEE. Trimming pared 4 bases from V and 8 bases from J, leaving 18 bases between. This CDR3 is CASSPRGPRGGYTF. CDR3 coding DNA: TGTGCCAGCAGCCCGAGAGGACCCCGGGGAGGCTACACCTTC.

The chain recombines TRBV5-1 with TRBJ1-2, with unresolved D. Trimming removed 2 bases at V and 0 bases at J, with 5 bases between. The CDR3 is 13 residues long. Per germline, CDR1 SGHRS and CDR2 YFSETQ. CDR3 loop: CASSFGTNYGYTF. The CDR3 nucleotides read TGCGCCAGCAGCTTCGGCACTAACTATGGCTACACCTTC. Full variable domain (missing parts from reference TRBV5-1 and TRBJ1-2): KAGVTQTPRYLIKTRGQQVTLSCSPISGHRSVSWYQQTPGQGLQFLFEYFSETQRNKGNFPGRFSGRQFSNSRSEMNVSTLELGDSALYLCASSFGTNYGYTFGSGTRLTVV.

The chain has TRBV4-2 and TRBJ1-5, with 9 bases that match TRBD1. Unmatched junction bases numbered 3, after V lost 1 base and J lost 5 bases. From germline, CDR1 is LGHNA and CDR2 YNFKEQ. This CDR3 has 15 residues. The CDR3 DNA follows: TGTGCCAGCAGCCAAGCACAGGGGGCGGATCAGCCCCAGCATTTT. This sequence encodes CASSQAQGADQPQHF.

This chain connects TRBV4-3 to TRBJ2-1, with unresolved D. V gave up 4 bases and J gave up 0 bases, with 10 bases separating them. The germline CDR1 and CDR2 sequences are LGHNA and YSLEER. The CDR3 is 15 residues long. Here the CDR3 reads CASSRGYSSYNEQFF. For the CDR3, the DNA is TGCGCCAGCAGCCGTGGGTACAGCTCCTACAATGAGCAGTTCTTC.

The DNA of the CDR3 is TGTGCCAGCAGTTTAGCAGGTAATGAGCAGTTCTTC. It translates to CASSLAGNEQFF. The chain carries TRBV12-3 or TRBV12-4 and TRBJ2-1; D gene ambiguous. Trimming took 0 bases from V and 7 from J, leaving 4 bases between them. This CDR3 is built from 12 residues.

The gene calls are TRBV3-1 (or the pseudogene TRBV3-2) and TRBJ1-5; D remains ambiguous. From germline, CDR1 is LGHDT and CDR2 YNNKEL (reference sequence). V lost 0 bases to trimming and J lost 2 bases, with 14 bases between them. CDR3 length: 17 amino acids. The CDR3 sequence: CASSQDLGSRGNQPQHF. In DNA, the CDR3 is TGTGCCAGCAGCCAAGATCTGGGCAGTCGGGGCAATCAGCCCCAGCATTTT.

The genes are TRBV6-2 or TRBV6-3 and TRBJ2-7; no firm D call. Trimming cost V 5 bases and J 6 bases, with 11 bases left between them. Per the germline V gene, CDR1 is MNHEY and CDR2 is SVGEGT. There are 12 residues in the CDR3. For the CDR3, the DNA is TGTGCCAGCAGTCTTGCACGCGGCGAGCAGTACTTC. Protein: CASSLARGEQYF.

This clone occurred a few times. The rearrangement uses TRBV5-6 and TRBJ2-2; no definite D call. Germline CDR1 reads SGHDT; CDR2 reads YYEEEE. The CDR3 spans 15 residues. V dropped 0 bases and J dropped 4 bases, with 10 bases sitting between them. CDR3 in DNA: TGTGCCAGCAGCTTGGGCAGTCCGGGCACCGGGGAGCTGTTTTTT. As protein: CASSLGSPGTGELFF.

This sequence joins TRBV4-3 and TRBJ1-2; D possibly corresponds to TRBD1 (5 bases). Germline V CDR1 and CDR2: LGHNA, YSLEER. V was pared by 1 base and J by 6 bases, with 21 bases between. The CDR3 is 17 amino acids. Here the CDR3 reads CASSQGSKGRAVNGYTF. CDR3 sequence (DNA): TGCGCCAGCAGCCAAGGGTCGAAGGGCAGGGCGGTAAATGGCTACACCTTC.

This sequence joins TRBV28 and TRBJ2-1; 9 bases agree with TRBD1. Germline V gene data show CDR1 as MDHEN and CDR2 as SYDVKM. The CDR3 consists of 18 residues. The junction had 21 bases not matched to a gene; V was cut back by 7 bases and J by 8 bases. CDR3 nucleotide sequence: TGTGCCAGCATCATGACCTCGGGACAGGGTATAGTCTCGGATGAGCAGTTCTTC. It codes for CASIMTSGQGIVSDEQFF.

The chain recombines TRBV27 with TRBJ2-1, with D perhaps matching TRBD2 (5 bases). V lost 3 bases to trimming and J lost 8 bases, with 11 bases between them. There are 13 residues in the CDR3. Germline CDR1 reads MNHEY; CDR2 reads SMNVEV (reference sequence). The CDR3 region has the DNA TGTGCCAGCAGTTTCGGACTCGGATATGAGCAGTTCTTC. This gives the protein CASSFGLGYEQFF.

V gene TRBV11-2 combines with J gene TRBJ2-7; 7 bases fit TRBD2. This CDR3 contains 15 residues. V lost 4 bases, J lost 5 bases, and 11 bases stayed unmatched. Germline V lookup: CDR1 SGHAT, CDR2 FQNNGV. The CDR3 loop reads CASSSPGLAVNEQYF. The CDR3 DNA sequence: TGTGCCAGCAGCTCTCCTGGGCTAGCGGTAAACGAGCAGTACTTC.

The chain recombines TRBV10-3 with TRBJ2-3; 8 bases fit TRBD2. Germline V gene sequence: CDR1 ENHRY, CDR2 SYGVKD. The CDR3 has 16 residues. V was pared by 4 bases and J by 0 bases, with 6 bases of the junction left unmatched. Here the CDR3 DNA reads TGTGCCATCAGTGGAGGGGTAGCGGGGAGCACAGATACGCAGTATTTT. This encodes CAISGGVAGSTDTQYF.

The CDR3 sequence is CSASGGILGTGELFF. The CDR3 nucleotides read TGCAGTGCTAGTGGGGGCATATTGGGCACCGGGGAGCTGTTTTTT. The chain couples TRBV20-1 to TRBJ2-2; D might be TRBD1 (6 bases). The CDR3 has 15 amino acids. V was cut by 3 bases and J by 4 bases, with 15 bases left in between. The germline CDR1 and CDR2 sequences are DFQATT and SNEGSKA (reference sequence).

The chain carries TRBV19 and TRBJ1-5; D ambiguous. The CDR3 loop spans 12 amino acids. Trimming removed 3 bases at V and 6 bases at J, with 6 bases between. The germline V gene encodes CDR1 LNHDA and CDR2 SQIVND (reference sequence). CDR3 coding DNA: TGTGCCAGTAGTATGGCCCTTCAGCCCCAGCATTTT. As protein: CASSMALQPQHF.

V and J are TRBV9 and TRBJ1-1; D remains unclear. CDR1 is SGDLS and CDR2 is YYNGEE in the germline V gene. This CDR3 has 15 residues. Trimming removed 0 bases at V and 0 bases at J, with 9 bases between. The CDR3 loop is CASSVDPGVNTEAFF. Written as DNA, the CDR3 is TGTGCCAGCAGCGTAGACCCAGGCGTGAACACTGAAGCTTTCTTT.

The chain has TRBV12-3 or TRBV12-4 and TRBJ1-2; the D gene is possibly TRBD1 (5 bases). Trimming removed 6 bases at V and 5 bases at J, with 13 bases between. This CDR3 has 13 residues. CDR3 region: CASSPDGTYGYTF. CDR3 sequence (DNA): TGTGCCAGCAGCCCAGATGGGACTTATGGCTACACCTTC.

This rearrangement joins TRBV12-3 or TRBV12-4 to TRBJ1-5; D is unresolved. V shed 2 bases and J shed 5 bases, with 4 bases lying between them. CDR3 length: 12 residues. CDR3 sequence: CASSLTYQPQHF. The CDR3 nucleotides read TGTGCCAGCAGTTTAACCTATCAGCCCCAGCATTTT.

CDR3 DNA sequence: TGTGCCAGCTCAGGGGGGGGCCGACAGCCCCAGCATTTT. It yields the protein CASSGGGRQPQHF. This chain uses TRBV18 with TRBJ1-5; possible D gene TRBD1, 6 bases. CDR3 size: 13 residues. V dropped 5 bases and J dropped 7 bases, with 12 bases sitting between them. CDR1 is KGHSH, CDR2 LQKENI, per germline.

The J gene is TRBJ2-7, the V gene TRBV7-2; no firm D call. V was trimmed by 0 bases and J by 0 bases, leaving 3 bases between them. This CDR3 is built from 13 residues. Germline lookup yields CDR1 SGHTA and CDR2 FQGNSA. The CDR3 protein is CASSLASSYEQYF. As DNA, the CDR3 is TGTGCCAGCAGCTTAGCGAGCTCCTACGAGCAGTACTTC.

This chain joins TRBV6-2 or TRBV6-3 and TRBJ1-3; no clear D gene. The CDR3 has 17 amino acids. The germline V gene has CDR1 MNHEY and CDR2 SVGEGT. V lost 6 bases to trimming and J lost 0 bases, with 18 bases between them. As DNA, the CDR3 is TGTGCCAGCAGCCTTCGAGGTCCCGAGAGCTCTGGAAACACCATATATTTT. It specifies CASSLRGPESSGNTIYF.

This chain uses TRBV2 with TRBJ1-2; a possible D gene is TRBD1 (5 bases). Trimming removed 4 bases from V and 0 bases from J, with 9 bases in between. This CDR3 contains 14 residues. Germline CDR1 SNHLY, CDR2 FYNNEI. CDR3 in DNA: TGTGCCAGCAGTGGGCAGGGTGCTAACTATGGCTACACCTTC. Translating it yields CASSGQGANYGYTF.

V and J are TRBV24-1 and TRBJ2-7; D possibly corresponds to TRBD2 (6 bases). The V gene's germline CDR1 is KGHDR and CDR2 SFDVKD. The V and J ends lost 8 bases and 2 bases respectively, with 12 bases between them. CDR3 size: 13 residues. CDR3 residues: CATTRLVPYEQYF. In DNA, the CDR3 is TGTGCCACCACCCGACTAGTGCCCTACGAGCAGTACTTC.

The chain is built from TRBV7-8 and TRBJ1-3; the match to TRBD1 covers 7 bases. This CDR3 is built from 12 residues. V lost 3 bases and J lost 8; bases outside the gene matches: 1. Germline V lookup: CDR1 SGHVS, CDR2 FQNEAQ. This chain's CDR3 is CASSFRGDTIYF. The CDR3, as DNA: TGTGCCAGCAGCTTCAGGGGGGACACCATATATTTT.

The chain employs TRBV6-5 and TRBJ1-1; unclear D gene. Germline V lookup: CDR1 MNHEY, CDR2 SVGAGI. The CDR3 is 13 amino acids. Trimming cost V 6 bases and J 6 bases, with 14 bases left between them. The CDR3: CASSLSPGAEAFF. As DNA, the CDR3 is TGTGCCAGCAGCCTGAGTCCGGGCGCTGAAGCTTTCTTT.